Listed below are T cell receptor beta chains from one sample, sequenced in a study of early T cells in non-severe SARS-CoV-2 infection. TCRdb ran MiXCR on the 5' RACE reads and lists one entry per CDR3 protein. This table has over 95,000 distinct CDR3 sequences, over 15% appearing once. The sequenced sample consisted of whole blood. The receptors were gathered from an adult who was a healthcare worker with PCR-confirmed SARS-CoV-2 infection or an uninfected control (not recorded which). CDR3s include the opening cysteine and the closing phenylalanine or tryptophan. Fields, in order: clone size, V gene, D gene, J gene, CDR3 protein, CDR3 DNA. A D gene is named only where the DNA matches it firmly. The size entry is marked missing in some rows and otherwise reads once, few, many or a size class.

.	TRBV12-3/TRBV12-4	TRBD1	TRBJ2-5	CASSARTGSSQETQYF	TGTGCCAGCAGCGCCCGGACAGGGAGTTCCCAAGAGACCCAGTACTTC
.	TRBV23-1	.	TRBJ1-3	CASSQSVHSGNTIYF	TGCGCCAGCAGTCAATCGGTGCACTCTGGAAACACCATATATTTT
.	TRBV6-5	.	TRBJ2-3	CASSYSFLADTQYF	TGTGCCAGCAGTTACAGTTTTCTGGCAGATACGCAGTATTTT
.	TRBV7-9	.	TRBJ1-1	CASSFPGQSEAFF	TGTGCCAGCAGCTTCCCGGGGCAGTCTGAAGCTTTCTTT
few	TRBV7-9	.	TRBJ2-7	CASSRAGVASYEQYF	TGTGCCAGCAGCCGCGCCGGGGTTGCCTCCTACGAGCAGTACTTC
few	TRBV20-1	.	TRBJ1-1	CSAQTGFDTEAFF	TGCAGTGCACAAACAGGGTTTGACACTGAAGCTTTCTTT
few	TRBV27	TRBD1	TRBJ1-1	CASSSTGGADTFF	TGTGCCAGCAGTTCCACAGGGGGCGCGGATACTTTCTTT
few	TRBV20-1	.	TRBJ2-5	CSASDQRGETQYF	TGCAGTGCTAGCGACCAACGGGGTGAGACCCAGTACTTC
few	TRBV28	.	TRBJ2-3	CASSLMGAPISTDTQYF	TGTGCCAGCAGTCTCATGGGGGCCCCAATAAGCACAGATACGCAGTATTTT
.	TRBV10-3	.	TRBJ2-5	CAIRDNQETQYF	TGTGCCATCAGGGACAACCAAGAGACCCAGTACTTC
few	TRBV29-1	.	TRBJ2-1	CSGAIWAAQYNEQFF	TGCAGCGGGGCCATCTGGGCAGCCCAATACAATGAGCAGTTCTTC
few	TRBV6-2/TRBV6-3	.	TRBJ2-3	CASSYSTDSPSTDTQYF	TGTGCCAGCAGTTACTCCACGGACAGCCCTAGCACAGATACGCAGTATTTT
few	TRBV29-1	TRBD1	TRBJ2-5	CSVDRGGKETQYF	TGCAGCGTGGACAGGGGAGGCAAAGAGACCCAGTACTTC
.	TRBV20-1	.	TRBJ1-1	CSASRGQMNTEAFF	TGCAGTGCCTCTCGGGGCCAGATGAACACTGAAGCTTTCTTT
.	TRBV20-1	.	TRBJ2-5	CSARDRTPGQETQYF	TGCAGTGCTAGAGATCGGACCCCAGGCCAAGAGACCCAGTACTTC
.	TRBV10-3	.	TRBJ1-6	CAIGGTSYNSPLHF	TGTGCCATCGGGGGGACATCCTATAATTCACCCCTCCACTTT
.	TRBV10-2	.	TRBJ1-2	CASTPGQQTANYGYTF	TGCGCCAGCACCCCGGGACAACAGACAGCTAACTATGGCTACACCTTC
many	TRBV6-5	TRBD2	TRBJ2-2	CASSKTSGRIGELFF	TGTGCCAGCAGTAAGACTAGCGGGAGAATCGGGGAGCTGTTTTTT
many	TRBV28	TRBD1	TRBJ1-1	CASSSNQGAYTEAFF	TGTGCCAGCAGCTCCAACCAGGGGGCGTACACTGAAGCTTTCTTT
.	TRBV21-1	.	TRBJ2-1	CASPPSGEGDNEQFF	TGTGCCAGCCCTCCCTCAGGAGAAGGCGACAATGAGCAGTTCTTC
.	TRBV28	.	TRBJ1-2	CASIPPGQIYGYTF	TGTGCCAGCATTCCCCCCGGGCAGATCTATGGCTACACCTTC
few	TRBV27	.	TRBJ2-6	CASGTTGANVLTF	TGTGCCAGTGGGACGACGGGGGCCAACGTCCTGACTTTC
.	TRBV20-1	.	TRBJ2-2	CSATSGAKNTGELFF	TGCAGTGCAACCAGTGGGGCTAAGAACACCGGGGAGCTGTTTTTT
.	TRBV10-3	.	TRBJ1-2	CAISGGPSGYTF	TGTGCCATCAGTGGGGGACCTTCCGGCTACACCTTC
.	TRBV28	TRBD2	TRBJ2-1	CASRRTSGLVQFF	TGTGCCAGCAGGAGGACTAGCGGACTAGTGCAGTTCTTC
few	TRBV28	.	TRBJ1-3	CASSFPTGNTIYF	TGTGCCAGCAGTTTTCCGACTGGAAACACCATATATTTT
once	TRBV3-1	TRBD2	TRBJ2-1	CASSPGGLAGSYNEQFF	TGTGCCAGCAGCCCTGGTGGGCTAGCGGGGTCCTACAATGAGCAGTTCTTC
.	TRBV7-9	TRBD2	TRBJ2-1	CASSSERERLDNEQFF	TGTGCCAGCAGCTCCGAGCGGGAGAGGTTAGACAATGAGCAGTTCTTC
.	TRBV11-2	.	TRBJ2-2	CASSPISGSNTGELFF	TGTGCCAGCAGCCCCATTAGCGGAAGTAACACCGGGGAGCTGTTTTTT
few	TRBV20-1	TRBD2	TRBJ2-5	CSARDPLAGGRGQETQYF	TGCAGTGCTAGAGATCCGCTAGCGGGAGGCCGGGGGCAAGAGACCCAGTACTTC
.	TRBV20-1	.	TRBJ2-5	CSAREGGPGLETQYF	TGCAGTGCTCGAGAGGGGGGGCCCGGTTTAGAGACCCAGTACTTC
few	TRBV12-3/TRBV12-4	.	TRBJ1-2	CASSYRWTDYGYTF	TGTGCCAGCAGCTATAGGTGGACTGACTATGGCTACACCTTC
.	TRBV29-1	.	TRBJ2-6	CSVVLSGANVLTF	TGCAGCGTTGTTCTCTCTGGGGCCAACGTCCTGACTTTC
few	TRBV10-3	.	TRBJ2-5	CAISTDGLETQYF	TGTGCCATCAGTACGGACGGATTAGAGACCCAGTACTTC
many	TRBV11-2	.	TRBJ2-1	CASSLGGSNGEQFF	TGTGCCAGCAGCTTAGGTGGTAGTAACGGTGAGCAGTTCTTC
few	TRBV7-9	.	TRBJ2-1	CASSSLVGDSSYNEQFF	TGTGCCAGCAGCTCCTTAGTCGGGGATAGCTCCTACAATGAGCAGTTCTTC
.	TRBV19	.	TRBJ2-7	CASSEGPEQYF	TGTGCCAGTAGCGAAGGGCCCGAGCAGTACTTC
many	TRBV29-1	.	TRBJ1-2	CSVGTGTNYGYTF	TGCAGCGTTGGAACAGGAACTAACTATGGCTACACCTTC
few	TRBV30	.	TRBJ2-3	CAWNRLITDTQYF	TGTGCCTGGAATCGACTTATCACAGATACGCAGTATTTT